This T cell receptor (beta chain) was profiled in a study of cytomegalovirus exposure and HLA in healthy donors. The study, taken as a whole, reports: For cytomegalovirus status, the classifier reportedly gave diagnoses with high specificity and sensitivity. The study designated 150 or so TCR beta chains cytomegalovirus-associated. In the roughly 120 validation repertoires, approximately 94% of cluster scores exceeded 0, per a later analysis.

The V end lost 4 bases, the J end lost 5 bases, and 12 bases lay between the germline ends. Germline lookup yields CDR1 PRHDT and CDR2 FYEKMQ (reference sequence). The CDR3 runs 14 residues. This clone showed up just a few times. The antigen remains unidentified. These donors were members of the 120-subject validation cohort, a group separate from the roughly 700-subject first cohort. TCRdb's copy holds only in-frame clones and misses some; the assay was immunoSEQ multiplex PCR. The table shows about 98,000 clones, with around 88% occurring only once. V and J are TRBV13 and TRBJ2-1; TRBD1 might be the D (6 bases). The clonotype was recovered from a woman aged 25 to 39 in good health and CMV-seronegative. What was sequenced was PBMCs. CDR3 protein: CASSSTPGDNEQFF. The DNA of the CDR3 is TGTGCCAGCAGCTCTACCCCAGGGGACAATGAGCAGTTCTTC.